This T cell receptor beta chain was sequenced in a study of T cells in Graves' hyperthyroidism and ophthalmopathy. General study points: Stable hyperthyroidism was separated from ophthalmopathy by a model based on 13 V-J features. The model anticipated ophthalmopathy a median around six months pre-onset.

Uncontrolled infection, other autoimmune disease, pregnancy or lactation led to exclusion. Out of less than 12 ml of fresh peripheral blood came the PBMCs. The CDR3 runs 14 residues. Germline V gene sequence: CDR1 SGHRS, CDR2 YFSETQ. Trimming removed 0 bases at V and 8 bases at J, with 12 bases between. About this clonotype: No antigen is known for it. Just one base apart from a much larger clone, this may be a read error.

Researchers amplified the TCR beta CDR3 regions from RNA transcripts. Carried out on the TCR CDR3, a first-round RT-PCR used the HTBI primer set. TCRdb reprocessed the multiplex PCR reads via MiXCR and lists one record per CDR3 protein. Here the sample spans 450,000 to 650,000 distinct CDR3 sequences, roughly a sixth being singletons. The sequencing sample was made of blood. The genes are TRBV5-1 and TRBJ1-5; no reliable D call. The receptor was isolated from a woman aged 18-29 years with Graves' ophthalmopathy. CDR3 bases: TGCGCCAGCAGCTTGGGACCCCTCGGGGAGCCCCAGCATTTT. This encodes CASSLGPLGEPQHF.